This T cell receptor beta chain stems from a study of blood T cell repertoires in COVID-19. Across the study: Sites in the United States, Italy and Spain provided acute and convalescent COVID-19 samples. PBMCs, B-cell-depleted T cells, or T cells were the source of the cDNA or gDNA that made up the material.

How the authors handled the data: Estimation of nucleated cell counts relied on the amplification of reference gene primers. The protocol was immunoSEQ multiplex PCR, while the TCRdb copy is restricted to in-frame clones and leaves out a portion. V and J calls and clone size are given by that table; D and trimming were obtained from the DNA. The sample holds roughly 180,000 clones, around four fifths seen once. The receptor comes from a middle-aged man who had recovered from COVID-19. The sample comprised peripheral blood.

CDR3 coding DNA: TGTGCCAGCAGTGACCGGGAGGCCAATGAGCAGTTCTTC. Translating gives CASSDREANEQFF. The chain carries TRBV28 and TRBJ2-1; 7 bases map to TRBD2. The V gene end was trimmed by 5 bases and the J gene end by 6 bases; junction bases not matched to a gene: 4. CDR1 is MDHEN, CDR2 SYDVKM, per germline. CDR3 length equals 13 residues.